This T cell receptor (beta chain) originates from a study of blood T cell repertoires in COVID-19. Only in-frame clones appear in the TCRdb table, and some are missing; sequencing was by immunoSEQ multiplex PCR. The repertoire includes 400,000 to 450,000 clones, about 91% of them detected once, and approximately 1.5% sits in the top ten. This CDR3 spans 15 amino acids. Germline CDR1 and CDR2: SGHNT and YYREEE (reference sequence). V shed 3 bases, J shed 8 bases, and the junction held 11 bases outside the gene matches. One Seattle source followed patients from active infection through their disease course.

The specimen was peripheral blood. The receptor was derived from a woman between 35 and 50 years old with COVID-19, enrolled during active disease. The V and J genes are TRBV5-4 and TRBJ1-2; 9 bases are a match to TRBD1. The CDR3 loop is CASSSRLQGAQGYTF. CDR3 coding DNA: TGTGCCAGCAGCTCCCGATTACAGGGGGCGCAGGGCTACACCTTC.